This TCR beta chain came from a study of T-cell reconstitution after alpha-beta-depleted transplantation in children. TCRbeta library preparation incorporated unique molecular identifiers. Using its own MiXCR run on the PCR reads, TCRdb lists one record per CDR3 protein. This sample has 500,000 or so distinct CDR3 sequences, with 30% to 35% found just once. The CDR3 runs 14 residues. Trimming pared 5 bases from V and 2 bases from J, leaving 12 bases between. From germline, CDR1 is LGHNT and CDR2 FRNRAP. This chain joins TRBV12-5 and TRBJ1-1; a possible D gene is TRBD1 (5 bases). This TCR was recovered from a human donor who donated a stem cell graft to a child with aplastic anemia. Material: PBMCs from the stem cell graft donor, obtained from the stem cell graft. CDR3 nucleotide sequence: TGTGCTAGTGGTCCGGGACCTCCAAACACTGAAGCTTTCTTT. Protein: CASGPGPPNTEAFF. Using reference TRBV12-5 and TRBJ1-1 for the parts outside the CDR3, the full variable domain is DARVTQTPRHKVTEMGQEVTMRCQPILGHNTVFWYRQTMMQGLELLAYFRNRAPLDDSGMPKDRFSAEMPDATLATLKIQPSEPRDSAVYFCASGPGPPNTEAFFGQGTRLTVV.